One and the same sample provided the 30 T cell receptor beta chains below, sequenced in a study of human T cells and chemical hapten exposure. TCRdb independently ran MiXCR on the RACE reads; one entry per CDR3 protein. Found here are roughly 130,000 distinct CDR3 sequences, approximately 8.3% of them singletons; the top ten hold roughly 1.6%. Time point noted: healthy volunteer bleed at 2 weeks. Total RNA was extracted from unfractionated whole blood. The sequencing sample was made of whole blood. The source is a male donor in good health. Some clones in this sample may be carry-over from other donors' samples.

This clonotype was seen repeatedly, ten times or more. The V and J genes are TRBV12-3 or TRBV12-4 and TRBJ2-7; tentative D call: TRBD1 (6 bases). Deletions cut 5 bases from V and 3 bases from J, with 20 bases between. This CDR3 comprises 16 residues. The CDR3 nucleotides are TGTGCCAGCAGTCAACGACAGGACCTGAGGGTCTACGAGCAGTACTTC. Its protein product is CASSQRQDLRVYEQYF.

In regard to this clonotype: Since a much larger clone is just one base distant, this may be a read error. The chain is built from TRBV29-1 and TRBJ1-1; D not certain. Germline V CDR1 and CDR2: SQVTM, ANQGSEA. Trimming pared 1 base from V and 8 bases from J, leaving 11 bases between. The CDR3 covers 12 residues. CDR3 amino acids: CSVEGGTTEAFF. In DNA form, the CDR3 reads TGCAGCGTTGAAGGAGGTACTACGGAAGCTTTCTTT.

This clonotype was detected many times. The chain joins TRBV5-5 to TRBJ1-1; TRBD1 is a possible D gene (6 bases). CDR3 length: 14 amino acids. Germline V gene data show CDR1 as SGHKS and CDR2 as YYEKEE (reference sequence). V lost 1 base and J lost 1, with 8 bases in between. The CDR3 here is CASSLTGKNTEAFF. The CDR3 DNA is TGTGCCAGCAGCTTGACAGGGAAGAACACTGAAGCTTTCTTT.

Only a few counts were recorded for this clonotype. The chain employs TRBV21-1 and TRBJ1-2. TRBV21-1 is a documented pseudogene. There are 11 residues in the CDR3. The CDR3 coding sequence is TGTGCCAGCAGCAAAGGGGCTGGCTACACCTTC. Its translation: CASSKGAGYTF.

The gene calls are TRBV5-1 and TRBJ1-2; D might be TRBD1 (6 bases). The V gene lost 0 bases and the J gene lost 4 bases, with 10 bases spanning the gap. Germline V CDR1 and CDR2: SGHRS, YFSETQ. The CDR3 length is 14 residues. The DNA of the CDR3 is TGCGCCAGCAGCTTGGAGGGGGATTTCTATGGCTACACCTTC. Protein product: CASSLEGDFYGYTF.

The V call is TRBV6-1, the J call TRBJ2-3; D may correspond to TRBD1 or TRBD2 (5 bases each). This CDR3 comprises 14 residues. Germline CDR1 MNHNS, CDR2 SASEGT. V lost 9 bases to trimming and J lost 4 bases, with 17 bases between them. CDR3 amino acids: CASNRDPQADTQYF. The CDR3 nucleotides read TGTGCCAGTAATCGGGACCCGCAGGCAGATACGCAGTATTTT.

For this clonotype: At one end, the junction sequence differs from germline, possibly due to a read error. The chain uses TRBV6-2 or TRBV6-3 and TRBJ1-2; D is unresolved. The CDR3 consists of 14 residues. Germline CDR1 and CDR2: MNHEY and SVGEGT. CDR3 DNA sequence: TGTGCCGGCAGTTACTCGCGGGATAACTATGGCTACACCTTC. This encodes CAGSYSRDNYGYTF.

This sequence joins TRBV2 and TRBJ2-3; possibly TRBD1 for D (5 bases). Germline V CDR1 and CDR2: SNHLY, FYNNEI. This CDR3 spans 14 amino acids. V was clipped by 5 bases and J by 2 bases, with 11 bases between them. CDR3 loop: CASSPPGITDTQYF. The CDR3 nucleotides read TGTGCCAGCAGTCCGCCAGGGATCACAGATACGCAGTATTTT.

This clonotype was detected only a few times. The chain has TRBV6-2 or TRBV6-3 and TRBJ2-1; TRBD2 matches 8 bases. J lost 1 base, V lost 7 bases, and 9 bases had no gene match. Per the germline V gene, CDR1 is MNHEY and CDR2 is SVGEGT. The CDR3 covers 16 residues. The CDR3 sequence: CASTKSGGYSYNEQFF. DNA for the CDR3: TGTGCCAGCACCAAAAGCGGGGGATATTCCTACAATGAGCAGTTCTTC.

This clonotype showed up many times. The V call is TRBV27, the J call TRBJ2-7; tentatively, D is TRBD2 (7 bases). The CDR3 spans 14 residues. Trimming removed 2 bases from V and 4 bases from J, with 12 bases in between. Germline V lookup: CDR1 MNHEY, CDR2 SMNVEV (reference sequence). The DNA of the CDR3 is TGTGCCAGCAGTTTAGAAGGGGGGGTGTACGAGCAGTACTTC. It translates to CASSLEGGVYEQYF.

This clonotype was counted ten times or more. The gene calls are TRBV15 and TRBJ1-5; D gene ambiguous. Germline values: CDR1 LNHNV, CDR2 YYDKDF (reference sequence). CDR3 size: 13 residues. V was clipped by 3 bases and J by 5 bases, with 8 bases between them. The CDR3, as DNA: TGTGCCACCAGCAGCCGTACACATCAGCCCCAGCATTTT. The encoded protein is CATSSRTHQPQHF.

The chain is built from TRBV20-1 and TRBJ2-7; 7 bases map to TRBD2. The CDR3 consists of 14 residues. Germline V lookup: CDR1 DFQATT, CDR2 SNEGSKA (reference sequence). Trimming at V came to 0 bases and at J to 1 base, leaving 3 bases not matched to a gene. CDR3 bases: TGCAGTGCTAGAGATCTAGCGGCGTCCTACGAGCAGTACTTC. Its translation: CSARDLAASYEQYF.

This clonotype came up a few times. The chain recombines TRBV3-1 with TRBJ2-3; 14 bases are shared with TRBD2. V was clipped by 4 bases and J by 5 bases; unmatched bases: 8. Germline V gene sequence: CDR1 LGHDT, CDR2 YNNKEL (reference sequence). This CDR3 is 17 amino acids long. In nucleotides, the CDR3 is TGTGCCAGCAGCCCCCAGGGACTAGCGGGAGAACGAGATACGCAGTATTTT. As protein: CASSPQGLAGERDTQYF.

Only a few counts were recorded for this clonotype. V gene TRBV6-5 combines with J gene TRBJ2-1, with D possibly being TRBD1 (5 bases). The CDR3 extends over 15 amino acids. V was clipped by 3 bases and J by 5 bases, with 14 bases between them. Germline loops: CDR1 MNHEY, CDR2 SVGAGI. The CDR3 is CASSYSSRVDNEQFF. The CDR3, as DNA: TGTGCCAGCAGTTATTCGAGCAGGGTCGACAATGAGCAGTTCTTC.

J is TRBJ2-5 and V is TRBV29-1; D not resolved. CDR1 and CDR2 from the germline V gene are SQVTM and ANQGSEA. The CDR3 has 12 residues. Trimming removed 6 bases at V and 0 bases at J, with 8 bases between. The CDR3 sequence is CSVETNQETQYF. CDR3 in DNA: TGCAGCGTGGAGACAAACCAAGAGACCCAGTACTTC.

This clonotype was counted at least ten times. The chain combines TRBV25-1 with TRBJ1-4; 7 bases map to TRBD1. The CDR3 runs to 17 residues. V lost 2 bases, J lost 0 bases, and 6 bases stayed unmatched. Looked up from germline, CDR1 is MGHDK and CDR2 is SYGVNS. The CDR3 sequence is CASSENRGGSTNEKLFF. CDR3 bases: TGTGCCAGCAGTGAAAACAGGGGCGGGTCAACTAATGAAAAACTGTTTTTT. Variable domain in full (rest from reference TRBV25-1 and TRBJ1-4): EADIYQTPRYLVIGTGKKITLECSQTMGHDKMYWYQQDPGMELHLIHYSYGVNSTEKGDLSSESTVSRIRTEHFPLTLESARPSHTSQYLCASSENRGGSTNEKLFFGSGTQLSVL.

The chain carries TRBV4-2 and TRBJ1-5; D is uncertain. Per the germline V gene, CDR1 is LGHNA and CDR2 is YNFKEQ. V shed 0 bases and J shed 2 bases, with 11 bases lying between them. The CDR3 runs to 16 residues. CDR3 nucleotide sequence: TGTGCCAGCAGCCAAGAGGTGGCAGTGGGCAATCAGCCCCAGCATTTT. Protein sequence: CASSQEVAVGNQPQHF.

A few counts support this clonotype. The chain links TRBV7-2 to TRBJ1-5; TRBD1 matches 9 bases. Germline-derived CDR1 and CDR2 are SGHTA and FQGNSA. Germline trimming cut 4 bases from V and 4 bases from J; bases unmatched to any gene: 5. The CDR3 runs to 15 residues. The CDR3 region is CASSWGQGENQPQHF. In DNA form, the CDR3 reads TGTGCCAGCAGCTGGGGACAGGGTGAAAATCAGCCCCAGCATTTT. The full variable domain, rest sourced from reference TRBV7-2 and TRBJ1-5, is GAGVSQSPSNKVTEKGKDVELRCDPISGHTALYWYRQSLGQGLEFLIYFQGNSAPDKSGLPSDRFSAERTGGSVSTLTIQRTQQEDSAVYLCASSWGQGENQPQHFGDGTRLSIL.

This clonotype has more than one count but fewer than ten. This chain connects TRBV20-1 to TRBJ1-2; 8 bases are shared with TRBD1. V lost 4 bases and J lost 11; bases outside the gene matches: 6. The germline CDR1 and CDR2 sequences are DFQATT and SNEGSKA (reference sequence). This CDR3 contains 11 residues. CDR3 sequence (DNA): TGCAGTGCTACAGACAGGGGCGTTTACACCTTC. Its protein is CSATDRGVYTF.

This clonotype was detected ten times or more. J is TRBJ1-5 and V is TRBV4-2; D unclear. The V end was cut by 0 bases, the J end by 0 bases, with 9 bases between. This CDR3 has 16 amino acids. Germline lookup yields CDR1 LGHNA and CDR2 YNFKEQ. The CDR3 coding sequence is TGTGCCAGCAGCCAAGATGAGCTCTATAGCAATCAGCCCCAGCATTTT. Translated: CASSQDELYSNQPQHF.

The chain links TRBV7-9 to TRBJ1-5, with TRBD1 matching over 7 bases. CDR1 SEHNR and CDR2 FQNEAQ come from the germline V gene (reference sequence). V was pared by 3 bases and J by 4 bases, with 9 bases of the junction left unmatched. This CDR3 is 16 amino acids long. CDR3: CASSFPRQGDNQPQHF. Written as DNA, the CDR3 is TGTGCCAGCAGCTTCCCCAGACAGGGCGATAATCAGCCCCAGCATTTT.

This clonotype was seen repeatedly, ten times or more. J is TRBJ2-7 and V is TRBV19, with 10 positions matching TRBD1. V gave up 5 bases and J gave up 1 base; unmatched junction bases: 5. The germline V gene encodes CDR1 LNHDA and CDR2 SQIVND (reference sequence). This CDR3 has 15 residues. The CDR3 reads CASSLGTGESYEQYF. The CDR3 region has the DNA TGTGCCAGTAGTCTCGGGACAGGGGAATCCTACGAGCAGTACTTC.

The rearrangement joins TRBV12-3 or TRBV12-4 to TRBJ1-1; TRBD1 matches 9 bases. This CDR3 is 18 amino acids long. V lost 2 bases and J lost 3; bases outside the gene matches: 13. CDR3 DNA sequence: TGTGCCAGCAGTTTATACGTCGGCGACAGGGGGTCGGACACTGAAGCTTTCTTT. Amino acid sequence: CASSLYVGDRGSDTEAFF.

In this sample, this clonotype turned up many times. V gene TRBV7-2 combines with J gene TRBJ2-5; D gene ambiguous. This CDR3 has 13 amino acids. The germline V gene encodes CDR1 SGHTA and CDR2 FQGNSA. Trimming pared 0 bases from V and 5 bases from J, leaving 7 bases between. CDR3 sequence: CASSLAMRETQYF. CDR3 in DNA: TGTGCCAGCAGCTTAGCGATGAGGGAGACCCAGTACTTC.

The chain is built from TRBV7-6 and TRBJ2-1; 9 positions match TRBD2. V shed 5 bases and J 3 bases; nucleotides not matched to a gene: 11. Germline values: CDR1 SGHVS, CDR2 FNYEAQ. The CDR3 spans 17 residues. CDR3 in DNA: TGTGCCAGCAGCCCGGTCCGCGGGACTAGCCTCTACAATGAGCAGTTCTTC. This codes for CASSPVRGTSLYNEQFF.

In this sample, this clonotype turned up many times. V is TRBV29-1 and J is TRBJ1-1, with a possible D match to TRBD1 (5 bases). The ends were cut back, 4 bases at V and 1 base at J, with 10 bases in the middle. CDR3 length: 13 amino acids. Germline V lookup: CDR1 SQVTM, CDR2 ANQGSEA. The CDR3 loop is CSVGGQGNTEAFF. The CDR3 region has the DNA TGCAGCGTTGGAGGGCAGGGGAACACTGAAGCTTTCTTT.

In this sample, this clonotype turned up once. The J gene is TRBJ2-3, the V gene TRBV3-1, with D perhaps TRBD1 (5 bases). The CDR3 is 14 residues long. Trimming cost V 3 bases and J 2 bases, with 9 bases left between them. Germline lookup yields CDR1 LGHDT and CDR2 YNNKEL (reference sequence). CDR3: CASSHLGVTDTQYF. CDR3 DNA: TGTGCCAGCAGCCACCTAGGGGTCACAGATACGCAGTATTTT.

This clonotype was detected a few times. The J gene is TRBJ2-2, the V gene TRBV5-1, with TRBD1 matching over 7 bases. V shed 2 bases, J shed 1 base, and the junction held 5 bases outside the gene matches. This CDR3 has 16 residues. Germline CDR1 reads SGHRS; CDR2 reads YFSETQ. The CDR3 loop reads CASSLLQGLNTGELFF. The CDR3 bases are TGCGCCAGCAGCTTATTACAGGGGTTGAACACCGGGGAGCTGTTTTTT.

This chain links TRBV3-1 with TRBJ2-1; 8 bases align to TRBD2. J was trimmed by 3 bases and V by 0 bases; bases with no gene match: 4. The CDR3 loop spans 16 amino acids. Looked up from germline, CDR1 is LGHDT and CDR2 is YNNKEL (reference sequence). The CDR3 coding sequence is TGTGCCAGCAGCCAAGACGTTAGCGGGAACTACAATGAGCAGTTCTTC. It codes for CASSQDVSGNYNEQFF.

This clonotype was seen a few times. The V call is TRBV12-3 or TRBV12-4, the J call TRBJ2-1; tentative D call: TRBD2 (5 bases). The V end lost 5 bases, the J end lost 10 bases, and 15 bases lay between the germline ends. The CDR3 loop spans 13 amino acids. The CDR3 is CASSPTSLQEQFF. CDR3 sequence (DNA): TGTGCCAGCAGTCCAACTAGTCTGCAGGAGCAGTTCTTC.